The TCR beta chain under discussion was sequenced for a study of OX40 agonist ivuxolimab in advanced cancers. Sequenced by immunoSEQ multiplex PCR; TCRdb stores in-frame clones only, minus some. This sample has some 99,000 clones, with around nine tenths found just once. The CDR3 spans 13 residues. Germline V gene data show CDR1 as SGHDN and CDR2 as FVKESK. The germline V and J ends were trimmed by 8 bases and 0 bases, with 8 bases remaining between them. The sequencing here drew on CD4+ or CD8+ T cells sorted from blood, taken in a trial of the OX40 agonist ivuxolimab. The J gene is TRBJ2-1, the V gene TRBV14, with D possibly matching TRBD1 (5 bases). This receptor was taken from an adult with an advanced solid tumor such as melanoma, head and neck, liver or kidney cancer. The CDR3 region has the DNA TGTGCCAGCGATCAGGGCTCCTACAATGAGCAGTTCTTC. This gives the protein CASDQGSYNEQFF.